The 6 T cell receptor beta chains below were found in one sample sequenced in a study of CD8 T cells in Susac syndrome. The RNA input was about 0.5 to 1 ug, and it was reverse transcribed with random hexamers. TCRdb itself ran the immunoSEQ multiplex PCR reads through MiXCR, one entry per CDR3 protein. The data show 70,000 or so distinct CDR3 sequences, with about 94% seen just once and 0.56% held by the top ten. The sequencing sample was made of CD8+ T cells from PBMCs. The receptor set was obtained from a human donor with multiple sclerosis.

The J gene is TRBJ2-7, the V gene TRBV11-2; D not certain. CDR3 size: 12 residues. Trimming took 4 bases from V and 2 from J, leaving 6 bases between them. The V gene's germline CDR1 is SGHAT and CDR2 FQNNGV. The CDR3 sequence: CASSSAAYEQYF. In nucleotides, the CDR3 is TGTGCCAGCAGCTCGGCGGCCTACGAGCAGTACTTC.

CDR3 residues: CASSLEGGSQETQYF. In DNA, the CDR3 is TGCGCCAGCAGCTTGGAGGGCGGGAGTCAAGAGACCCAGTACTTC. This chain uses TRBV5-1 with TRBJ2-5; 7 bases match TRBD2. Germline CDR1 reads SGHRS; CDR2 reads YFSETQ. The CDR3 sequence is 15 residues long. V gave up 0 bases and J gave up 2 bases; unmatched junction bases: 4.

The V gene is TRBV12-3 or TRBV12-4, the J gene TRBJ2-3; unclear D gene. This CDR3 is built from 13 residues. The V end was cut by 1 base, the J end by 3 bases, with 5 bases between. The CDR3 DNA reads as TGTGCCAGCAGTTTAGAAACAACAGATACGCAGTATTTT. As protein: CASSLETTDTQYF.

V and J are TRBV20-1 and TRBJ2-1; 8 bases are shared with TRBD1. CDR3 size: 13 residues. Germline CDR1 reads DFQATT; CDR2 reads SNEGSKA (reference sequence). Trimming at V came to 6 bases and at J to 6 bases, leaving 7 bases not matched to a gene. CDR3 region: CSAGQGITNEQFF. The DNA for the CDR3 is TGCAGTGCCGGACAGGGAATCACCAATGAGCAGTTCTTC.

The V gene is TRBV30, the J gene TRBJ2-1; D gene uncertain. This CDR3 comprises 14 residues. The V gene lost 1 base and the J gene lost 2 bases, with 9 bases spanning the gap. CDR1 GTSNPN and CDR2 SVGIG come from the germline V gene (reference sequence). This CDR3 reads CAWSEGRAYNEQFF. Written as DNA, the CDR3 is TGTGCCTGGAGTGAGGGAAGGGCCTACAATGAGCAGTTCTTC.

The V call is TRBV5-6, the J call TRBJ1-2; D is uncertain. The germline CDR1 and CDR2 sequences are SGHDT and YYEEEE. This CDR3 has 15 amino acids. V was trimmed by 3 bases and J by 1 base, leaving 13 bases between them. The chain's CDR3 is CASSSPTNFNYGYTF. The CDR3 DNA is TGTGCCAGCAGCTCCCCGACAAACTTTAACTATGGCTACACCTTC.